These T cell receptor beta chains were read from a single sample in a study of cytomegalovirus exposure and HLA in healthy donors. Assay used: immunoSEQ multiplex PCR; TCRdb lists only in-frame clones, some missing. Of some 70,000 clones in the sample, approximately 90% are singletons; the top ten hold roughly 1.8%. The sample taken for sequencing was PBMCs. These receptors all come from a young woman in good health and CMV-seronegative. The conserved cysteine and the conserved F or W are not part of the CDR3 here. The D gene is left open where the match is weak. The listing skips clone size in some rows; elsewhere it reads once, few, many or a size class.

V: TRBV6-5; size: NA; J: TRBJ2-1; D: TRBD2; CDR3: ASSSTSGGNEQF
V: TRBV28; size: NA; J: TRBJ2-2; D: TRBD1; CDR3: ASSLSGQGNGELF
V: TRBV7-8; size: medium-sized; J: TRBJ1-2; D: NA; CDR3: ASSLNLRVGQTIYGYT
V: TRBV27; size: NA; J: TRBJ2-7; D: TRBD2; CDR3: ASSFGAGGYEQY
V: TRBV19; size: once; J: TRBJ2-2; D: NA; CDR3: ASVQNTANTGELF
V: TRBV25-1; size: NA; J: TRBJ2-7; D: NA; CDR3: ASNGVGSYEQY
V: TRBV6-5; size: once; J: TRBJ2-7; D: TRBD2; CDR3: ASSMTSGSQYEQY
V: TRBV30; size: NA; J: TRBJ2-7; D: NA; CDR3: AWSVGGSRPYEQY
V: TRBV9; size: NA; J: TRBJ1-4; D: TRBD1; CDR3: ASSDPRGPSREKLF
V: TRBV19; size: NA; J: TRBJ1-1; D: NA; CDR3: ASSIRDWNTEAF
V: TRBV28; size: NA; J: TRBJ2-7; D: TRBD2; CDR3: ASSLSGISYEQY
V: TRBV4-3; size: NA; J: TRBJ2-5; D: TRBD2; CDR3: ASSQEVLRTRGSFRQETQY
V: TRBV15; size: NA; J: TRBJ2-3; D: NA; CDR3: ATGRVGESQY
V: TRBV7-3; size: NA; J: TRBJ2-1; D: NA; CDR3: ASSAQVASNEQF
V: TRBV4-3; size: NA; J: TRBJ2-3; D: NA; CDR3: ASSQTRLDTQY
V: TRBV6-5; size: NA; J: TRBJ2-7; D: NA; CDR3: ASSGNRDSYEQY